The T cell receptor beta chain described here comes from a study of tumor-infiltrating lymphocytes in localized non-small cell lung cancer listed by TCRdb under 2021. Study-level background: The cohort covered several histologies, both smokers and never-smokers, and patients whose samples were collected after neoadjuvant chemotherapy. TCR sequencing was one of several integrated assays, alongside flow cytometry, multiplex immunofluorescence, RNA-seq, exome sequencing and proteomics, applied to the same patients. In total, the ICON cohort consisted of over a hundred surgical patients with localized non-small cell lung cancer who had their tumors resected. From each patient came resected tumor tissue plus uninvolved lung tissue from that same patient, and the uninvolved lung tissue was described as non-adjacent to the tumor. For 55 to 60 patients, immunoSEQ T-cell fraction was compared between paired tumor and uninvolved lung. The paper's findings and limits, for the study overall: Different pieces of the same tissue were used for different assays, so technical variation could not be separated from intratumor heterogeneity. Tumor T-cell fraction from TCR sequencing was not associated with recurrence-free survival (p = 0.61). Assay coverage varied across patients depending on available tissue quantity, so only a subset of the cohort had TCR sequencing. No difference in TCR-derived T-cell fraction was observed between the flow cytometry-defined immunotypes IM1 (good prognosis) and IM2 (poor prognosis). Higher T cell infiltration in tumors than in uninvolved lung tissue was supported by TCRbeta sequencing, consistent with immunofluorescence CD3 counts.

As for this clone: Its antigen is currently not known. Per-base quality was not reported, and no clone a single base away is much larger than it.

The immunoSEQ assay used for TCR sequencing gave the T-cell fraction in both tumor and uninvolved lung tissue. Regarding the original processing steps: To analyze survival, patients were divided into a high T-cell fraction group (upper tertile) and a low T-cell fraction group (lower two tertiles), and the two groups were compared using a log-rank test. A signed-rank test was used to check for differences in T-cell fraction between paired tumor and uninvolved lung. TCRdb stores this immuneACCESS table with in-frame sequences only. Part of the clones is absent; in the studies checked, under half of the shortfall reflects unresolved V genes, and no reason is known for the rest. For V, J and clone size, that table is used; D and trimming come from the DNA. The sample records approximately 17,000 clones, about 65% of which are singletons. 9% to 9.5% of the sample lies in the top ten. Enrollment in ICON was initiated in the first half of 2016, and the last patient was enrolled in late 2018. In a subcohort of around 72 patients, fresh tumor and matched uninvolved tissue were collected for in-depth immune analyses, with TCR sequencing among those analyses. DNA isolated from bulk tissue, without cell sorting, was used for TCR sequencing.

Taken from cysteine to phenylalanine, the CDR3 has 16 residues. The CDR3 DNA has 48 bases and is translated from base 1. Germline trimming amounts to 4 bases on V and 4 bases on J, with 10 as the count of junction bases outside the gene matches. Based on the germline V gene, the CDR1 and CDR2 sequences are LGHNA and YSLEER. Input material: lung tumor tissue. Rearrangement joined TRBV4-3 to TRBJ2-3; TRBD2 agrees with 8 junctional bases. The sequence derives from a human donor with non-small cell lung cancer. The CDR3 protein sequence reads: CASSRGSGSTADTQYF. The DNA is TGCGCCAGCAGCCGCGGAAGCGGGAGTACGGCAGATACGCAGTATTTT.